Given below is one T cell receptor (beta chain) in context. The antigen is not known. The sample belongs to a study of shared clonotypes between healthy human individuals. The V end lost 0 bases, the J end lost 3 bases, and 7 bases lay between the germline ends. Germline CDR1 SGHRS, CDR2 YFSETQ. The CDR3 contains 13 residues. The authors distributed each subset's genomic DNA evenly over several immunoSEQ plates. Sequencing used immunoSEQ multiplex PCR; TCRdb keeps in-frame clones, though not all of them. This table has about 700,000 clones, about 90% appearing once. Naive CD8 cells lacked CD45RO, underwent positive selection for CCR7 and left out terminally differentiated effector memory CD45RA+ cells. Overall study results and limits: Clonotypes shared by all four donors outscored non-shared clonotypes in generation probability.

The TCR was taken from a young man in good health. Sequencing was performed on naive CD8+ T cells sorted from blood. The V gene is TRBV5-1, the J gene TRBJ2-7, with D hard to call. CDR3 residues: CASSLGPNYEQYF. CDR3 DNA sequence: TGCGCCAGCAGCTTGGGTCCCAACTACGAGCAGTACTTC.